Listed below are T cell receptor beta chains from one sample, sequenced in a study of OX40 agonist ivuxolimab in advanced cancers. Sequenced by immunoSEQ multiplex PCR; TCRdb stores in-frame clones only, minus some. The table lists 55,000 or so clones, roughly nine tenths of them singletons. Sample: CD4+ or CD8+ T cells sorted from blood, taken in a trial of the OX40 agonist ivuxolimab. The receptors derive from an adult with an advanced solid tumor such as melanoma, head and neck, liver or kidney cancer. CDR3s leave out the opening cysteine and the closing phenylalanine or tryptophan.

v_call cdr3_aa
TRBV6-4 ASRAQGATNEKLF
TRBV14 ASSQARTASYEQY
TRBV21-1 ASSKGGAGQGENEQY
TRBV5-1 ASSSTGFPSSF
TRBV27 ASSYWGGRGTEAF
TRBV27 ASSFAGSGANVLT
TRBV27 ASSSTNEKLF
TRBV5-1 ASSFGQAATNEKLF
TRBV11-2 ASTLSGYEQY
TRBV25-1 ASSEEGQGIFETQY
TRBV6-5 ASITRQGATEAF
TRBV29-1 STSGTGGDYGYT
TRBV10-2 ASTEPSPYEQY
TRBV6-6 ASSYPDKVYEQY
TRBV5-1 ASSVTSGSDTQY
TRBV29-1 SATGQGARYNEQF
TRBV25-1 ASSEEGLNQPQH
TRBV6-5 ASSSDKANYGYT
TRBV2 ASSPDRINQPQH
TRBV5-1 ASSFAGGRTQMASTYEQY
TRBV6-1 ASTKGQGNTEAF
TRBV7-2 ASSLSGGGTGASPLH
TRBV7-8 ASRSGQNYEQY
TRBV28 ASGLGGANEKLF
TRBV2 ASSRTLFYGYT
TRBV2 ASRGTGSYEQY
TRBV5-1 ASSYELTGSGNTIY
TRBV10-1 ASSEGQGAAGANVLT
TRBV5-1 ASSLTGGVNTEAF
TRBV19 ASRRMGADGYT
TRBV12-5 ASGLGQGDEKLF
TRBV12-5 ASGLNGGGNIQY
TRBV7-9 ASSLGARGWEHTFEKLF
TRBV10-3 AISAWTGSTGELF
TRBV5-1 ASSSIQGANTEAF
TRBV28 ASSLSLTGYNEQF
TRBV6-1 ASSKGQVANEKLF
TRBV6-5 ASRRGLGDSPLH
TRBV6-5 ASSYSLVGGRETQY
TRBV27 ASSLSFESAQGVGELF
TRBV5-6 ASSLIRVSTDTQY
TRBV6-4 ASSYGGTDTQY
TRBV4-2 ASSQDKPQGAFNEKLF
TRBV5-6 ASSLTSGGNIGY
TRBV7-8 AKASNQPQH
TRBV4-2 ASSQARDSSGNTIY
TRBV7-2 ASSLATYGYT
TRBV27 ASSPHPGHLDLETQY
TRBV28 ASSLKGWEQY
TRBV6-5 ASSYSPPGGSGSYT
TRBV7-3 ASSLSGGATDTQY
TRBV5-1 ASSLEQGKDSPLH
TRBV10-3 AISANRQGASNEQF
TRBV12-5 ASGHGVGPQH
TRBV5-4 ASRWDRYTGELF
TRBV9 ASSVGKRGALNTEAF
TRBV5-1 ASSLGHTEAF
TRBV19 ASSPGQGISYEQY
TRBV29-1 SVDGTPGQGNYGYT
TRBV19 ASSYSRIQAYGYT